This T cell receptor (beta chain) was obtained from a study of T-cell reconstitution after alpha-beta-depleted transplantation in children. A single count supports this clonotype. TCRbeta library construction was performed incorporating unique molecular identifiers. TCRdb recomputed calls from the PCR reads with MiXCR, one row per CDR3 protein. The table shows some 500,000 distinct CDR3 sequences, with approximately 30% occurring only once. The V gene's germline CDR1 is LGHDT and CDR2 YNNKEL (reference sequence). This CDR3 region has 15 residues. J lost 3 bases, V lost 4 bases, and 6 bases had no gene match.

J is TRBJ2-1 and V is TRBV3-1, with 7 bases aligning to TRBD2. Sequences were derived from PBMCs from the stem cell graft donor, sampled from the stem cell graft. This clonotype was sampled from a human donor who donated a stem cell graft to a child with aplastic anemia. In DNA form, the CDR3 reads TGTGCCAGCAGCCCAGGCGGGAGCAACTACAATGAGCAGTTCTTC. Protein product: CASSPGGSNYNEQFF.